This passage covers 27 T cell receptor beta chains from one sample sequenced in a study of T cell repertoires in aging, cancer and after chemotherapy (dated by TCRdb to about 2019). Genomic DNA extracted from peripheral blood, rather than sorted cells or RNA, was used as the source for amplification of TCR beta rearrangements. Instrument used: Illumina MiSeq. Rearranged TRB sequences spanning V, D and J segments were amplified in a multiplex touch-down PCR with a mixed TRB-A/B primer pool. TCRdb reprocessed the public reads (quality trimming at Q25 with fastp, clone calling with MiXCR) and kept in-frame beta chains. Identical CDR3 proteins give one entry, which carries the most common genes and DNA. In this sample the table shows about 14,000 distinct CDR3 sequences, about 25% of which occur a single time. About 48% of the sample belongs to the ten largest clones. Sequencing used blood. Source of these receptors: a human donor in good health.

This clonotype was counted between two and nine times. This chain joins TRBV27 and TRBJ1-1, with D perhaps matching TRBD1 (5 bases). Germline CDR1 and CDR2: MNHEY and SMNVEV (reference sequence). There are 14 residues in the CDR3. Trimming left V 6 bases short and J 4 bases short, with 15 bases between. Here the CDR3 reads CASRQYGGGTEAFF. CDR3 bases: TGTGCCAGCAGACAGTACGGGGGGGGCACTGAAGCTTTCTTT.

The genes are TRBV24-1 and TRBJ2-3; TRBD1 aligns across 8 bases. Unmatched junction bases numbered 7, after V lost 1 base and J lost 2 bases. Germline V CDR1 and CDR2: KGHDR, SFDVKD. There are 17 residues in the CDR3. This CDR3 reads CATSDLGRGQDTDTQYF. For the CDR3, the DNA is TGTGCCACCAGTGATTTAGGAAGGGGACAGGACACAGATACGCAGTATTTT.

This clonotype has more than one count but fewer than ten. The CDR3 coding sequence is TGTGCCAGCAGCTCAGGGACGCTACTCAGGGGCTATGGCTACACCTTC. It encodes CASSSGTLLRGYGYTF. V gene TRBV7-9 combines with J gene TRBJ1-2; tentative D call: TRBD1 (6 bases). With 4 bases removed from V and 4 bases from J, the gap between germline ends came to 19 bases. Germline assignment: CDR1 SEHNR and CDR2 FQNEAQ (reference sequence). This CDR3 contains 16 residues.

V and J are TRBV19 and TRBJ2-5; tentatively, D is TRBD2 (6 bases). This CDR3 has 13 residues. From germline, CDR1 is LNHDA and CDR2 SQIVND (reference sequence). Trimming took off 4 bases at V and 2 bases at J, with 8 bases between the two ends. CDR3 sequence (DNA): TGTGCCAGTAGTAGGGGGGTGCAAGAGACCCAGTACTTC. It specifies CASSRGVQETQYF.

This rearrangement joins TRBV25-1 to TRBJ2-7, with 10 bases identical to TRBD1. The CDR3 sequence is 15 residues long. Germline CDR1 is MGHDK and CDR2 is SYGVNS. V was clipped by 5 bases and J by 7 bases; unmatched bases: 11. The CDR3 sequence: CASSRPGTGEREQYF. Here the CDR3 DNA reads TGTGCCAGCAGTCGCCCAGGGACAGGGGAGCGGGAGCAGTACTTC.

The sample holds many counts of this clonotype. V and J are TRBV6-5 and TRBJ1-5; perhaps TRBD1 as D (5 bases). The CDR3 covers 14 residues. CDR1 is MNHEY and CDR2 is SVGAGI in the germline V gene. The V and J ends lost 2 bases and 6 bases respectively, with 11 bases between them. This chain's CDR3 is CASSYRQGGQPQHF. As DNA, the CDR3 is TGTGCCAGCAGTTACCGGCAGGGCGGTCAGCCCCAGCATTTT.

This clonotype was picked up a small number of times. The chain recombines TRBV25-1 with TRBJ1-1; the D gene is possibly TRBD1 (5 bases). Trimming took off 6 bases at V and 3 bases at J, with 11 bases between the two ends. The CDR3 covers 13 residues. Germline CDR1 MGHDK, CDR2 SYGVNS. CDR3 sequence: CASSPLGDTEAFF. The CDR3 DNA reads TGTGCCAGCAGCCCCCTAGGGGACACTGAAGCTTTCTTT. The full variable domain, its missing parts supplied by reference TRBV25-1 and TRBJ1-1, is EADIYQTPRYLVIGTGKKITLECSQTMGHDKMYWYQQDPGMELHLIHYSYGVNSTEKGDLSSESTVSRIRTEHFPLTLESARPSHTSQYLCASSPLGDTEAFFGQGTRLTVV.

This clonotype was observed a few times. The gene calls are TRBV12-3 or TRBV12-4 and TRBJ1-6; D is undetermined. There are 12 residues in the CDR3. The germline V and J ends were trimmed by 3 bases and 9 bases, with 6 bases remaining between them. CDR3 in amino acids: CASSFLGSPLHF. The CDR3 region has the DNA TGTGCCAGCAGTTTCTTAGGTTCACCCCTCCACTTT.

The chain recombines TRBV20-1 with TRBJ1-3; a possible D gene is TRBD1 (5 bases). This CDR3 is built from 14 residues. V was clipped by 7 bases and J by 1 base, with 14 bases between them. CDR1 is DFQATT, CDR2 SNEGSKA, per germline (reference sequence). CDR3 sequence reads: CSDYRQGSGNTIYF. The CDR3 DNA follows: TGCAGTGACTATAGGCAGGGATCTGGAAACACCATATATTTT.

This clonotype has a single count. The genes are TRBV5-1 and TRBJ2-1; 9 positions match TRBD2. Germline V lookup: CDR1 SGHRS, CDR2 YFSETQ. V shed 4 bases, J shed 9 bases, and the junction held 14 bases outside the gene matches. CDR3 length equals 16 residues. CDR3 amino acids: CASSLRLAGTRGEQFF. CDR3 DNA sequence: TGCGCCAGCAGCCTTCGGCTAGCGGGGACTCGGGGTGAGCAGTTCTTC.

The chain joins TRBV5-5 to TRBJ1-3; TRBD1 is a possible D gene (5 bases). Germline CDR1 reads SGHKS; CDR2 reads YYEKEE (reference sequence). V lost 0 bases to trimming and J lost 0 bases, with 7 bases between them. The CDR3 is 15 residues long. CDR3 residues: CASSLGQFSGNTIYF. The CDR3 bases are TGTGCCAGCAGCTTGGGACAGTTCTCTGGAAACACCATATATTTT.

This clonotype has a handful of counts. J is TRBJ1-1 and V is TRBV7-6; D is perhaps TRBD1 (5 bases). V gave up 5 bases and J gave up 0 bases, with 13 bases separating them. This CDR3 region has 15 residues. Per germline, CDR1 SGHVS and CDR2 FNYEAQ. The CDR3 nucleotides are TGTGCCAGCAGCAAGGGACCGGACATGAACACTGAAGCTTTCTTT. Residues: CASSKGPDMNTEAFF.

The chain links TRBV5-3 to TRBJ1-2; 7 bases match TRBD1. TRBV5-3 is treated as an ORF (open reading frame) with a function not yet certain. Trimming cost V 2 bases and J 7 bases; bases outside gene matches: 8. This CDR3 has 14 residues. CDR3 coding DNA: TGTGCCAGAAGCTTCGCGGGACAGAGACGTGGCTACACCTTC. Its protein product is CARSFAGQRRGYTF.

As concerns this clonotype: The junction departs from germline at one end; a sequencing error may be responsible. The chain has TRBV7-2 and TRBJ1-1; D call uncertain. Germline lookup yields CDR1 SGHTA and CDR2 FQGNSA. This CDR3 region has 16 residues. As DNA, the CDR3 is TGTGCTAGCAGCCCCCCGCCCGAAGGGTTCGTCACTGAAGCTTTCTTT. This gives the protein CASSPPPEGFVTEAFF.

The gene calls are TRBV7-2 and TRBJ2-3; D is possibly TRBD1 (5 bases). The germline CDR1 and CDR2 sequences are SGHTA and FQGNSA. CDR3 size: 12 residues. V shed 5 bases and J shed 4 bases, with 7 bases lying between them. This CDR3 reads CASSLRADTQYF. CDR3 sequence (DNA): TGTGCCAGCAGCCTCAGGGCAGATACGCAGTATTTT.

This sequence joins TRBV12-3 or TRBV12-4 and TRBJ1-6, with no clear D. V was pared by 8 bases and J by 5 bases, with 13 bases between. The CDR3 is 14 residues long. The DNA of the CDR3 is TGTGCCAGCGGGCAATCGGGCAATAATTCACCCCTCCACTTT. It encodes CASGQSGNNSPLHF.

The chain links TRBV12-3 or TRBV12-4 to TRBJ2-2; 7 nucleotides align to TRBD1. V lost 4 bases, J lost 0 bases, and 2 bases stayed unmatched. The CDR3 is made up of 15 amino acids. The DNA of the CDR3 is TGTGCCAGCAGTTGGGACAGCCCGAACACCGGGGAGCTGTTTTTT. Its translation is CASSWDSPNTGELFF.

This clonotype was counted a few times. The CDR3 reads CASSLDSPYEQYF. CDR3 DNA sequence: TGCGCCAGCAGCTTGGACAGTCCCTACGAGCAGTACTTC. This chain connects TRBV5-1 to TRBJ2-7; D is undetermined. Trimming pared 0 bases from V and 2 bases from J, leaving 6 bases between. The germline gives CDR1 SGHRS, CDR2 YFSETQ. The CDR3 has 13 residues.

A word on this clonotype: An end of the junction does not agree with germline; a read error may underlie this. The chain uses TRBV10-3 and TRBJ2-7; no firm D call. The germline gives CDR1 ENHRY, CDR2 SYGVKD. The CDR3 is made up of 15 amino acids. Here the CDR3 reads CASSEDPPPAYEQYF. The CDR3 DNA reads as TGCGCCAGCAGTGAGGACCCACCGCCCGCCTACGAGCAGTACTTC.

This clonotype was seen a few times. The chain combines TRBV30 with TRBJ1-2; weak D call: TRBD1 (6 bases). Per the germline V gene, CDR1 is GTSNPN and CDR2 is SVGIG (reference sequence). The length of the CDR3 is 13 residues. V lost 2 bases to trimming and J lost 4 bases, with 11 bases between them. The CDR3 sequence is CAWSTGGSYGYTF. Written as DNA, the CDR3 is TGTGCCTGGAGTACCGGGGGCAGCTATGGCTACACCTTC. Filled out from reference TRBV30 and TRBJ1-2, the complete variable domain reads SQTIHQWPATLVQPVGSPLSLECTVEGTSNPNLYWYRQAAGRGLQLLFYSVGIGQISSEVPQNLSASRPQDRQFILSSKKLLLSDSGFYLCAWSTGGSYGYTFGSGTRLTVV.

V usage is TRBV4-3 and J usage is TRBJ2-7; D not certain. Between the trimmed V and J ends, which lost 3 bases and 2 bases, there was a span of 8 bases. This CDR3 region has 13 residues. Germline CDR1 reads LGHNA; CDR2 reads YSLEER. The CDR3: CASSQEITYEQYF. The CDR3 nucleotides are TGCGCCAGCAGCCAGGAAATTACCTACGAGCAGTACTTC.

This clonotype has a handful of counts. The chain employs TRBV19 and TRBJ1-5, with no clear D. Trimming left V 7 bases short and J 0 bases short, with 22 bases between. The CDR3 length is 18 residues. Germline assignment: CDR1 LNHDA and CDR2 SQIVND (reference sequence). CDR3 region: CASTSPRGQSYSNQPQHF. Here the CDR3 DNA reads TGTGCCAGTACCTCTCCCCGAGGGCAGTCTTATAGCAATCAGCCCCAGCATTTT. Full variable domain (remainder filled in from reference TRBV19 and TRBJ1-5): DGGITQSPKYLFRKEGQNVTLSCEQNLNHDAMYWYRQDPGQGLRLIYYSQIVNDFQKGDIAEGYSVSREKKESFPLTVTSAQKNPTAFYLCASTSPRGQSYSNQPQHFGDGTRLSIL.

This clonotype appeared a few times. The chain has TRBV6-1 and TRBJ2-5; 9 bases align to TRBD2. Germline-derived CDR1 and CDR2 are MNHNS and SASEGT. J gave up 4 bases and V 7 bases, and 13 bases lay outside the gene matches. The length of the CDR3 is 16 residues. CDR3 protein: CASTLKEREVIETQYF. CDR3 bases: TGTGCCAGCACCCTAAAGGAGCGGGAGGTAATAGAGACCCAGTACTTC.

The rearrangement joins TRBV12-3 or TRBV12-4 to TRBJ1-3; D uncertain. The CDR3 sequence is 15 residues long. Trimming pared 10 bases from V and 1 base from J, leaving 17 bases between. CDR3 region: CATSLQCTSGNTIYF. CDR3 nucleotide sequence: TGTGCCACCTCGCTTCAGTGTACTTCTGGAAACACCATATATTTT.

The CDR3 is CASSPGLENEQFF. In DNA, the CDR3 is TGTGCCAGCTCACCAGGACTAGAGAATGAGCAGTTCTTC. The genes are TRBV18 and TRBJ2-1, with 7 bases fitting TRBD2. V was clipped by 2 bases and J by 7 bases; unmatched bases: 2. CDR1 is KGHSH, CDR2 LQKENI, per germline. This CDR3 has 13 amino acids.

The chain combines TRBV6-4 with TRBJ2-2, with 8 bases aligning to TRBD1. CDR1 and CDR2 (germline): MRHNA, SNTAGT. V lost 6 bases, J lost 1 base, and 10 bases stayed unmatched. CDR3 size: 17 residues. CDR3 sequence (DNA): TGTGCCAGCAGACCCTCGGGACAGGCTAAGAACACCGGGGAGCTGTTTTTT. Amino acid sequence: CASRPSGQAKNTGELFF.

The chain uses TRBV7-9 and TRBJ2-5; 12 bases fit TRBD1. The CDR3 runs 15 residues. CDR1 is SEHNR, CDR2 FQNEAQ, per germline (reference sequence). V trimming: 3 bases; J trimming: 5 bases; junction bases outside the gene matches: 4. CDR3 in DNA: TGTGCCAGCAGCTTTGGGGACAGGGGGCGGGAGACCCAGTACTTC. Translating gives CASSFGDRGRETQYF.